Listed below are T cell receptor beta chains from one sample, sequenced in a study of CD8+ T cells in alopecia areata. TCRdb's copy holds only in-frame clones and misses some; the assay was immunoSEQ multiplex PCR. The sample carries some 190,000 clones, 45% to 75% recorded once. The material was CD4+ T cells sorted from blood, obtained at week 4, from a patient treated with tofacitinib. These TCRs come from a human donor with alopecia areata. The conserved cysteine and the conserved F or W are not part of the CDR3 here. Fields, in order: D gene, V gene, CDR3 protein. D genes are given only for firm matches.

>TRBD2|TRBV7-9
ASSLSRAGVGDTQY
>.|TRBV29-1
SVASGMGGNSYEQY
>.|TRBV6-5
AISEFETQY
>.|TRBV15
ATSPGSAYEQF
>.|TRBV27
ASLLSHEQY
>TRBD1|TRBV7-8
ASSRRDRGNEQF
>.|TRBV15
ATSRKGWGRGNEQF
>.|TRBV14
ASSQAIYEQF
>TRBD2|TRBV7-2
ASSSGLAAHYEQY
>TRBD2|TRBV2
ASSYLAAQETQY
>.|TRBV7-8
ASNLGPGYEQY
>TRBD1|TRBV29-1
SVVRGQRNTEAF
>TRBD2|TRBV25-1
ASSELKGGETQY
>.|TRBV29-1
SGALTQETQY
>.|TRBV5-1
ASSLLRGYEQY
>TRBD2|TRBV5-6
ASSLDLAGGEQY
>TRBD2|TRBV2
ASNGGRRDGELF
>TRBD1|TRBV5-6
ASSFWTGNTIY
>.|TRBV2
ASSELEVNEQF
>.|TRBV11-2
ASSQRVGGGQETQY
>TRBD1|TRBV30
AWIRFPGTGEGYT
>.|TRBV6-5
ASSHGETQY
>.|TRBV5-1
ASSPGGGSTNEQY
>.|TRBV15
ATAPDLAKNIQY
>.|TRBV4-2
ASSQQGSGANVLT
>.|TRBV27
ASSSAGRPKETQY
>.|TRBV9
ASSVRQGGNEQF
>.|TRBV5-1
ASSLEEELF
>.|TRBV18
ASSPGQRETQY
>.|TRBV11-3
ASSLGRAYTGELF
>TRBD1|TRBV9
ASSLGQGGETQY
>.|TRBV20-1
SASPGDEQY
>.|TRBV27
ASTPVGGAEAF
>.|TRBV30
AWSVNWSGYTEAF
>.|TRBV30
AGGSNTIY
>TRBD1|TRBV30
AWSLTRKGQGSNGYT
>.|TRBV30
AWTWGRETQY
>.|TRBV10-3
AISESAGEGEQF
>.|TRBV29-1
SVEGTRLHGASGG
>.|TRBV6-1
ASSEGMFGAF
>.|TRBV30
AWRALPGEQF
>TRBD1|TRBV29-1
SGLQGDYGYT
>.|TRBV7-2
ASRGVLGMNTEAF
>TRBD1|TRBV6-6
ASSSAGQPSEAF
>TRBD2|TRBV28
ASSILSGSSYEQY
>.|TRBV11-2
ASSLDTFEQY
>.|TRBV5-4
ASSQVSGEDQY
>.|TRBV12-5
ASGLGTGGDYGYT
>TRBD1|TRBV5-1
ASSPGTGEAF
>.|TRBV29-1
SVVILSETQY
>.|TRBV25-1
ASSVGGSGNTEAF
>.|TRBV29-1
SVEKPPGNTIY
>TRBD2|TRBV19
ASRTSDTGELF